These 28 T cell receptor beta chains share one sample of origin, sequenced in a study of cytomegalovirus exposure and HLA in healthy donors. PCR amplification relied on 60 Vbeta primers (plus 13 Jbeta primers). Assay used: immunoSEQ multiplex PCR; TCRdb lists only in-frame clones, some missing. The table includes about 190,000 clones, almost 80% detected once. Sample: PBMCs. These receptors were collected from a woman in her late teens or twenties in good health and CMV-seronegative.

The genes are TRBV11-2 and TRBJ1-2; D might be TRBD1 (6 bases). Between the trimmed V and J ends, which lost 1 base and 8 bases, there was a span of 11 bases. Germline V gene lookup returns CDR1 SGHAT and CDR2 FQNNGV. The CDR3 contains 13 residues. Written as DNA, the CDR3 is TGTGCCAGCAGCTTAGTTACAGGGTCCGGCTACACCTTC. It yields the protein CASSLVTGSGYTF.

This clone has only a few counts. This rearrangement joins TRBV27 to TRBJ2-6; D ambiguous. Germline V CDR1 and CDR2: MNHEY, SMNVEV (reference sequence). CDR3 size: 14 residues. Trimming took off 4 bases at V and 2 bases at J, with 6 bases between the two ends. The CDR3 DNA sequence: TGTGCCAGCAGTTCCCTAGCTGGGGCCAACGTCCTGACTTTC. Translating it yields CASSSLAGANVLTF.

The V gene is TRBV28, the J gene TRBJ2-5; D may be TRBD1 (6 bases). This CDR3 is 14 amino acids long. V was trimmed by 6 bases and J by 5 bases, leaving 16 bases between them. CDR1 is MDHEN, CDR2 SYDVKM, per germline. The CDR3 nucleotides are TGTGCCAGCAGGCCCCCAGGGGTGCTGGAGACCCAGTACTTC. Its translation is CASRPPGVLETQYF. The full variable domain, with the rest looked up from reference TRBV28 and TRBJ2-5, is DVKVTQSSRYLVKRTGEKVFLECVQDMDHENMFWYRQDPGLGLRLIYFSYDVKMKEKGDIPEGYSVSREKKERFSLILESASTNQTSMYLCASRPPGVLETQYFGPGTRLLVL.

This clone was seen once. The gene calls are TRBV15 and TRBJ2-2; 8 bases match TRBD2. This CDR3 has 14 residues. CDR1 and CDR2 from the germline V gene are LNHNV and YYDKDF (reference sequence). The J segment lost 4 bases and the V segment lost 3 bases, leaving 1 base of the junction unmatched. The CDR3 DNA reads TGTGCCACCAGCAGGACTAGCGCCACCGGGGAGCTGTTTTTT. This sequence encodes CATSRTSATGELFF.

The chain is built from TRBV7-8 and TRBJ1-1; no clear D gene. The CDR3 has 15 residues. The V end lost 5 bases, the J end lost 0 bases, and 13 bases lay between the germline ends. The germline gives CDR1 SGHVS, CDR2 FQNEAQ. CDR3 region: CASSPEGKLNTEAFF. In DNA, the CDR3 is TGTGCCAGCAGCCCCGAGGGCAAGTTGAACACTGAAGCTTTCTTT.

The chain carries TRBV9 and TRBJ1-6, with TRBD1 identical over 10 bases. The CDR3 contains 14 residues. Trimming removed 3 bases from V and 8 bases from J; junction bases left unmatched: 2. CDR1 is SGDLS, CDR2 YYNGEE, per germline. The CDR3 bases are TGTGCCAGCAGCGCCGGGACAGGGGATTCACCCCTCCACTTT. Protein sequence: CASSAGTGDSPLHF.

This clone has just a few counts. The chain employs TRBV6-6 and TRBJ1-5; TRBD1 might be the D (6 bases). The CDR3 sequence is 14 residues long. CDR1 MNHNY and CDR2 SVGAGI come from the germline V gene (reference sequence). Trimming took 5 bases from V and 6 from J, leaving 14 bases between them. The DNA for the CDR3 is TGTGCCAGCAGTAAAACAGGGTTATCTCAGCCCCAGCATTTT. This codes for CASSKTGLSQPQHF.

The chain uses TRBV5-1 and TRBJ2-7, with TRBD1 matching 7 bases. The CDR3 runs to 12 residues. CDR1 is SGHRS, CDR2 YFSETQ, per germline. V lost 5 bases, J lost 10 bases, and 9 bases stayed unmatched. Written as DNA, the CDR3 is TGCGCCAGCAGTACAGGGGCCACCCACCAGTACTTC. This encodes CASSTGATHQYF.

The V and J genes are TRBV7-3 and TRBJ1-1; 7 nucleotides agree with TRBD1. The CDR3 runs to 16 residues. Looked up from germline, CDR1 is SGHTA and CDR2 is FQGTGA. V shed 5 bases and J 1 base; nucleotides not matched to a gene: 10. CDR3 region: CASSLDSGTANTEAFF. The CDR3 DNA reads TGTGCCAGCAGCCTGGACTCCGGGACAGCGAACACTGAAGCTTTCTTT. Based on the CDR3 plus reference TRBV7-3 and TRBJ1-1, the full variable domain is GAGVSQTPSNKVTEKGKYVELRCDPISGHTALYWYRQSLGQGPEFLIYFQGTGAADDSGLPNDRFFAVRPEGSVSTLKIQRTERGDSAVYLCASSLDSGTANTEAFFGQGTRLTVV.

The J gene is TRBJ1-5, the V gene TRBV19, with 9 bases aligning to TRBD1. This CDR3 contains 14 residues. The V gene end was trimmed by 3 bases and the J gene end by 4 bases; junction bases not matched to a gene: 1. CDR1 is LNHDA and CDR2 is SQIVND in the germline V gene (reference sequence). The CDR3 protein is CASSIGQGNQPQHF. The CDR3 DNA reads as TGTGCCAGTAGTATTGGACAGGGGAATCAGCCCCAGCATTTT.

The sample holds one count of this clone. This chain connects TRBV9 to TRBJ2-1, with TRBD2 as a possible D gene (5 bases). CDR3 length: 15 amino acids. Trimming left V 4 bases short and J 0 bases short, with 11 bases between. Germline CDR1 reads SGDLS; CDR2 reads YYNGEE. CDR3 sequence: CASSPLGSSYNEQFF. The CDR3 DNA is TGTGCCAGCAGCCCTCTGGGGAGCTCCTACAATGAGCAGTTCTTC.

In its sample, this clone was seen once. The chain employs TRBV11-2 and TRBJ1-1, with 8 bases lining up with TRBD1. J was trimmed by 2 bases and V by 7 bases; bases with no gene match: 9. CDR3 length: 15 amino acids. Per germline, CDR1 SGHAT and CDR2 FQNNGV. The CDR3 spells CASNPIDRGNTEAFF. CDR3 sequence (DNA): TGTGCCAGCAACCCGATTGACAGGGGAAACACTGAAGCTTTCTTT.

The chain couples TRBV5-4 to TRBJ1-1, with 8 bases matching TRBD1. In germline, CDR1 is SGHNT, CDR2 YYREEE (reference sequence). J was trimmed by 1 base and V by 4 bases; bases with no gene match: 6. The CDR3 consists of 15 residues. The CDR3 loop reads CASSPWTGTNTEAFF. The DNA for the CDR3 is TGTGCCAGCAGCCCATGGACAGGGACGAACACTGAAGCTTTCTTT.

The sample holds a few counts of this clone. The rearrangement joins TRBV5-1 to TRBJ2-1, with 10 nucleotides matching TRBD2. V was pared by 4 bases and J by 4 bases, with 5 bases of the junction left unmatched. CDR1 is SGHRS, CDR2 YFSETQ, per germline. The CDR3 loop spans 15 amino acids. The CDR3 reads CASSVAGGEYNEQFF. The CDR3 DNA reads TGCGCCAGCAGCGTAGCGGGGGGTGAATACAATGAGCAGTTCTTC.

This rearrangement joins TRBV14 to TRBJ1-1, with 9 bases fitting TRBD1. The CDR3 totals 13 residues. The germline gives CDR1 SGHDN, CDR2 FVKESK. V shed 6 bases, J shed 1 base, and the junction held 0 bases outside the gene matches. The CDR3 nucleotides read TGTGCCAGCAGGGACAGGGGGAACACTGAAGCTTTCTTT. Amino acid sequence: CASRDRGNTEAFF.

This chain connects TRBV27 to TRBJ2-5, with D hard to call. Germline-derived CDR1 and CDR2 are MNHEY and SMNVEV (reference sequence). Trimming left V 2 bases short and J 4 bases short, with 17 bases between. This CDR3 spans 16 amino acids. The CDR3 spells CASSLMAPGLLETQYF. In DNA, the CDR3 is TGTGCCAGCAGTTTAATGGCCCCGGGTCTATTAGAGACCCAGTACTTC.

The V call is TRBV2, the J call TRBJ2-7; TRBD1 is a possible D gene (5 bases). CDR1 is SNHLY and CDR2 is FYNNEI in the germline V gene. The CDR3 covers 14 residues. V dropped 4 bases and J dropped 6 bases, with 16 bases sitting between them. CDR3 residues: CASSVGQGLLEQYF. As DNA, the CDR3 is TGTGCCAGCAGTGTAGGGCAGGGCCTACTCGAGCAGTACTTC. Full variable domain (remainder filled in from reference TRBV2 and TRBJ2-7): EPEVTQTPSHQVTQMGQEVILRCVPISNHLYFYWYRQILGQKVEFLVSFYNNEISEKSEIFDDQFSVERPDGSNFTLKIRSTKLEDSAMYFCASSVGQGLLEQYFGPGTRLTVT.

The V and J genes are TRBV5-1 and TRBJ2-7; 11 positions match TRBD1. V gave up 4 bases and J gave up 1 base; unmatched junction bases: 4. Germline values: CDR1 SGHRS, CDR2 YFSETQ. The CDR3 consists of 15 residues. The CDR3 region has the DNA TGCGCCAGCAGCCAGGGACAGGGGGGGTCCTACGAGCAGTACTTC. Amino acid sequence: CASSQGQGGSYEQYF.

The V gene is TRBV11-3, the J gene TRBJ2-3; TRBD1 aligns across 7 bases. The germline V gene encodes CDR1 SGHNT and CDR2 YENEEA. CDR3 length: 14 amino acids. J lost 4 bases, V lost 5 bases, and 6 bases had no gene match. CDR3 amino acids: CASSPRQGADTQYF. The CDR3, as DNA: TGTGCCAGCAGCCCACGACAGGGCGCAGATACGCAGTATTTT.

The J gene is TRBJ1-5, the V gene TRBV28; 7 nucleotides match TRBD1. J gave up 2 bases and V 6 bases, and 7 bases lay outside the gene matches. Germline V CDR1 and CDR2: MDHEN, SYDVKM. This CDR3 region has 15 residues. The CDR3 loop reads CASSRQGRGNQPQHF. The CDR3 DNA sequence: TGTGCCAGCAGCCGACAGGGAAGGGGCAATCAGCCCCAGCATTTT.

This clone was seen only once. This sequence joins TRBV7-9 and TRBJ1-4; D is possibly TRBD1 (5 bases). The CDR3 runs 15 residues. The V end lost 5 bases, the J end lost 5 bases, and 15 bases lay between the germline ends. The germline V gene encodes CDR1 SEHNR and CDR2 FQNEAQ (reference sequence). As DNA, the CDR3 is TGTGCCAGCAGCCCTGGGGTGGGACTCAATGAAAAACTGTTTTTT. Its protein is CASSPGVGLNEKLFF.

The chain has TRBV10-2 and TRBJ2-7; D not resolved. V lost 2 bases, J lost 3 bases, and 8 bases lay in between. Germline CDR1 reads WSHSY; CDR2 reads SAAADI. The CDR3 length is 13 residues. The CDR3 loop reads CASSETTLYEQYF. In nucleotides, the CDR3 is TGCGCCAGCAGTGAGACAACCCTCTACGAGCAGTACTTC.

V usage is TRBV4-1 and J usage is TRBJ2-2; 7 nucleotides align to TRBD1. The V and J ends lost 0 bases and 1 base, in that order; junction bases with no gene match: 2. Germline CDR1 is MGHRA and CDR2 is YSYEKL. This CDR3 has 16 residues. Here the CDR3 reads CASSQDQGVNTGELFF. CDR3 coding DNA: TGCGCCAGCAGCCAAGACCAGGGGGTGAACACCGGGGAGCTGTTTTTT.

The chain recombines TRBV14 with TRBJ1-1; D call uncertain. The germline gives CDR1 SGHDN, CDR2 FVKESK. CDR3 length equals 16 residues. The ends were cut back, 2 bases at V and 4 bases at J, with 17 bases in the middle. Written as DNA, the CDR3 is TGTGCCAGCAGCCAATTTCGACTCCTGAGGAGCACTGAAGCTTTCTTT. Its protein is CASSQFRLLRSTEAFF. The variable domain in full, completed from reference TRBV14 and TRBJ1-1, reads EAGVTQFPSHSVIEKGQTVTLRCDPISGHDNLYWYRRVMGKEIKFLLHFVKESKQDESGMPNNRFLAERTGGTYSTLKVQPAELEDSGVYFCASSQFRLLRSTEAFFGQGTRLTVV.

This chain connects TRBV13 to TRBJ1-2, with D unclear. V gave up 5 bases and J gave up 3 bases, with 16 bases separating them. The CDR3 spans 15 residues. The V gene's germline CDR1 is PRHDT and CDR2 FYEKMQ (reference sequence). The CDR3 sequence is CASSPRGLADYGYTF. In DNA, the CDR3 is TGTGCCAGCAGCCCCCGTGGTCTGGCGGACTATGGCTACACCTTC. Based on the CDR3 plus reference TRBV13 and TRBJ1-2, the full variable domain is AAGVIQSPRHLIKEKRETATLKCYPIPRHDTVYWYQQGPGQDPQFLISFYEKMQSDKGSIPDRFSAQQFSDYHSELNMSSLELGDSALYFCASSPRGLADYGYTFGSGTRLTVV.

The chain joins TRBV5-1 to TRBJ2-3; no clear D. V was pared by 4 bases and J by 6 bases, with 18 bases between. CDR3 length equals 15 residues. Per the germline V gene, CDR1 is SGHRS and CDR2 is YFSETQ. This chain's CDR3 is CASSPNPGWSDTQYF. The CDR3 nucleotides are TGCGCCAGCAGCCCAAACCCCGGGTGGAGCGATACGCAGTATTTT.

The rearrangement joins TRBV19 to TRBJ1-5; D ambiguous. Germline CDR1 LNHDA, CDR2 SQIVND (reference sequence). V was shortened by 4 bases and J by 4 bases, with 8 bases between the two germline ends. CDR3 size: 13 residues. CDR3: CASSSALNQPQHF. In DNA form, the CDR3 reads TGTGCCAGTAGTAGCGCGCTTAATCAGCCCCAGCATTTT.

The rearrangement links TRBV11-2 to TRBJ2-2; possibly TRBD2 for D (6 bases). Trimming pared 5 bases from V and 7 bases from J, leaving 14 bases between. Germline V gives CDR1 SGHAT, CDR2 FQNNGV. This CDR3 is 14 amino acids long. The CDR3 bases are TGTGCCAGCAGCGCCATGACAGCGGGCGGGGAGCTGTTTTTT. Translating it yields CASSAMTAGGELFF.